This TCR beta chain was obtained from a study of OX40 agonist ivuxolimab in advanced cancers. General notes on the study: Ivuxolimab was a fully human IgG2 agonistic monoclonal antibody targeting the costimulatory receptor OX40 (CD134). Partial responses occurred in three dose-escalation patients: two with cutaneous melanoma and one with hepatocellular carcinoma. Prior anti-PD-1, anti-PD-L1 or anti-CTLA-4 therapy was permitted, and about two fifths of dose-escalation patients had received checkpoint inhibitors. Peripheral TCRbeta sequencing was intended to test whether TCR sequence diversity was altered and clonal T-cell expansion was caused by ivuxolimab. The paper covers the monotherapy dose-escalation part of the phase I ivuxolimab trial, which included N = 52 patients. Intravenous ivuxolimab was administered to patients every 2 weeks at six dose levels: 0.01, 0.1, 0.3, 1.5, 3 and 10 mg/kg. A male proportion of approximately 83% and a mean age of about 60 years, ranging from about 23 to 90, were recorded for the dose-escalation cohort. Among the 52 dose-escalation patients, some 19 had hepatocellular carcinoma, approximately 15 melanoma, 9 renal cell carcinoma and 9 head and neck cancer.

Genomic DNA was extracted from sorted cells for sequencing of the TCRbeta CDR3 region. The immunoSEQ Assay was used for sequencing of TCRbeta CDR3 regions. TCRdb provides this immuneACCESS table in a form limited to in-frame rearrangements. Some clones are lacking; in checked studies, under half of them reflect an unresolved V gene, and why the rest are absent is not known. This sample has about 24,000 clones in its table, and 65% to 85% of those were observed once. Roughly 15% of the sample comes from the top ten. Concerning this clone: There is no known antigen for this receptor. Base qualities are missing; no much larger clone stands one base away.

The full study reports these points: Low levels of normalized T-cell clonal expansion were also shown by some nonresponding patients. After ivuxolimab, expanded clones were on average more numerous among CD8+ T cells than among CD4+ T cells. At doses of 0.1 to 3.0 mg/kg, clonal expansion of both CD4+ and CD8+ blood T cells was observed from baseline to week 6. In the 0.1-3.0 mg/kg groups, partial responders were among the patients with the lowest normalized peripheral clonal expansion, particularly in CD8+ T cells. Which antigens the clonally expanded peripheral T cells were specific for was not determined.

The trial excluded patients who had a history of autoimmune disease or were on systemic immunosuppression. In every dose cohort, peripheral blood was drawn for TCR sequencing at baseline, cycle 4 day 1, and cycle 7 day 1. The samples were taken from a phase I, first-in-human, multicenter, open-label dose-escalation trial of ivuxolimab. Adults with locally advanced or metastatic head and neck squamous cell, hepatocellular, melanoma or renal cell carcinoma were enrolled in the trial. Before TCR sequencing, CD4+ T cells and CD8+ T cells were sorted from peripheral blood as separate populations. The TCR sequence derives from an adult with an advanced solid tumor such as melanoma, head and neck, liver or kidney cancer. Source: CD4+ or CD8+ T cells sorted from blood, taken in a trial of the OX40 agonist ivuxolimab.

The sequenced DNA: TGTGCCAGCAGCTTAGGGGGCACTAGACGCGAGCAGTACTTC. Its translation reads: CASSLGGTRREQYF. The chain uses TRBV7-9 and TRBJ2-7; the D gene assignment is perhaps TRBD1 or TRBD2, with each matching 5 bases. From the cysteine up to the phenylalanine, the CDR3 has a length of 14 residues. Here the CDR3 DNA is all that survives: 42 bases in frame from base 1. The germline ends are 13 bases apart after V is trimmed by 1 base and J by 6 bases. For CDR1 and CDR2, the germline V gene (reference sequence) lists SEHNR and FQNEAQ.